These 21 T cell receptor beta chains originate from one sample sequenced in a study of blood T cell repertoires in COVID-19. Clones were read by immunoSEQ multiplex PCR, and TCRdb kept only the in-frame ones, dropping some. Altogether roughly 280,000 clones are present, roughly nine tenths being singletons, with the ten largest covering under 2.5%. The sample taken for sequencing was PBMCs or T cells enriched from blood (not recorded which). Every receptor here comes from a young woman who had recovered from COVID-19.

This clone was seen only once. This CDR3 is CASSESDTGGAFF. CDR3 DNA: TGCGCCAGCAGTGAGTCAGACACCGGGGGAGCTTTCTTT. V and J are TRBV10-1 and TRBJ1-1; possibly TRBD1 for D (5 bases). From germline, CDR1 is WNHNN and CDR2 SYGVQD (reference sequence). V was clipped by 0 bases and J by 10 bases, with 12 bases between them. The CDR3 loop spans 13 amino acids.

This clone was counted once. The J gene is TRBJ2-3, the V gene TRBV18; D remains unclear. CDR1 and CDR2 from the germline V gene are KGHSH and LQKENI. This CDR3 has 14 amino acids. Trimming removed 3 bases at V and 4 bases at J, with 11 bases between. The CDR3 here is CASSPQRSSDTQYF. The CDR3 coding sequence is TGTGCCAGCTCACCTCAGAGGAGTTCAGATACGCAGTATTTT.

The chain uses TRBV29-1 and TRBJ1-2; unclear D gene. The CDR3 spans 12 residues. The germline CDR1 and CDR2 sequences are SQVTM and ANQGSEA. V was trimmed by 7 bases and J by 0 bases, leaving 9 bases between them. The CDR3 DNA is TGCAGCGCCGAGATCACTAACTATGGCTACACCTTC. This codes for CSAEITNYGYTF.

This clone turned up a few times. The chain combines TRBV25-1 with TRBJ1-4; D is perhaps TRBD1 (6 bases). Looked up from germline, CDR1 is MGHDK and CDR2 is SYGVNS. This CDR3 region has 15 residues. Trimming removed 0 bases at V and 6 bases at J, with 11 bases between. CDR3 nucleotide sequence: TGTGCCAGCAGTGAATATACAGGGTTCGATGAAAAACTGTTTTTT. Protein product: CASSEYTGFDEKLFF.

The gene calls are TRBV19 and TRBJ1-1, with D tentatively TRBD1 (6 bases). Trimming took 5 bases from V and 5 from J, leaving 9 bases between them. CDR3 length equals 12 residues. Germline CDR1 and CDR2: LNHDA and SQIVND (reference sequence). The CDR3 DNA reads TGTGCCAGTAGTTCAACAGGGACTGAAGCTTTCTTT. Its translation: CASSSTGTEAFF.

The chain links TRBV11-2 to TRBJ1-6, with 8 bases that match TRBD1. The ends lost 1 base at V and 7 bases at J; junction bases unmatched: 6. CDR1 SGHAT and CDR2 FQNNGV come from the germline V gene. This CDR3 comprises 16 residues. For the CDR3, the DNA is TGTGCCAGCAGCTTAGGAGACAGGGGAGGGAATTCACCCCTCCACTTT. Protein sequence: CASSLGDRGGNSPLHF.

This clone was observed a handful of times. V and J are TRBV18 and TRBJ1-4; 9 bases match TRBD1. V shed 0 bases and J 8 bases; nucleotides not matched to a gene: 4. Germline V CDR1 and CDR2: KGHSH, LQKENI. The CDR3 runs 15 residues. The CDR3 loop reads CASSPPADRGEKLFF. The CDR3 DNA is TGTGCCAGCTCACCACCGGCAGACAGGGGGGAAAAACTGTTTTTT. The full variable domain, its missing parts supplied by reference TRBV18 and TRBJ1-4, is NAGVMQNPRHLVRRRGQEARLRCSPMKGHSHVYWYRQLPEEGLKFMVYLQKENIIDESGMPKERFSAEFPKEGPSILRIQQVVRGDSAAYFCASSPPADRGEKLFFGSGTQLSVL.

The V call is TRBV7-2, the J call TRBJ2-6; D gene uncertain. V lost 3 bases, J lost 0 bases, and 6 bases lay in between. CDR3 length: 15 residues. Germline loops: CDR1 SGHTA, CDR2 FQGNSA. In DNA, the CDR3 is TGTGCCAGCAGCTTTGGCCTCTCTGGGGCCAACGTCCTGACTTTC. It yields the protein CASSFGLSGANVLTF.

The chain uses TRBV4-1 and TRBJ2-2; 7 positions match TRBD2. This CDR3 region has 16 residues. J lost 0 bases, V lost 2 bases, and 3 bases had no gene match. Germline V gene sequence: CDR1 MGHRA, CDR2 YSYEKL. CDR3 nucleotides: TGCGCCAGCAGCCAACGAGCGGGGCCGAACACCGGGGAGCTGTTTTTT. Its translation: CASSQRAGPNTGELFF.

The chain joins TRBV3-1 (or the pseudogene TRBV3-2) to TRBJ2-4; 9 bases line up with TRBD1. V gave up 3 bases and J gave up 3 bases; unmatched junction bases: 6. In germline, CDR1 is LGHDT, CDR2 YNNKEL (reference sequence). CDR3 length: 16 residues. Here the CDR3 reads CASSQNWDRDKNIQYF. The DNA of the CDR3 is TGTGCCAGCAGCCAGAACTGGGACAGGGACAAAAACATTCAGTACTTC.

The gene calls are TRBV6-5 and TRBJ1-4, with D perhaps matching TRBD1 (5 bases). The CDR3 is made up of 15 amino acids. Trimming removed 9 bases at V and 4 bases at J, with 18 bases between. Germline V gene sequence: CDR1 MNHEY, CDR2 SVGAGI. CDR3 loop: CASNGAANLNEKLFF. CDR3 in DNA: TGTGCCAGTAATGGGGCGGCGAACCTTAATGAAAAACTGTTTTTT.

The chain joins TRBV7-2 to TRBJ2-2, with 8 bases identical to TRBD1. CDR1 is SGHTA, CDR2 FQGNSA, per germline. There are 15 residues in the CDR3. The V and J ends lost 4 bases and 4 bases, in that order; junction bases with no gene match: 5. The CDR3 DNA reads TGTGCCAGCAGCTCATGGACAGGGCGCACCGGGGAGCTGTTTTTT. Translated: CASSSWTGRTGELFF.

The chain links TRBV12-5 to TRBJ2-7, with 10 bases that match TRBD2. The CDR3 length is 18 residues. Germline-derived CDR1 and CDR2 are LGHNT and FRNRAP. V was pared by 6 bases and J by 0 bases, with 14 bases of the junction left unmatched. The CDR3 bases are TGTGCTAGTGGAATAGGTATAGCGGGGGGTGTCAGCTCCTACGAGCAGTACTTC. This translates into CASGIGIAGGVSSYEQYF. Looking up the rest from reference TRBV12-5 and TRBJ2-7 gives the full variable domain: DARVTQTPRHKVTEMGQEVTMRCQPILGHNTVFWYRQTMMQGLELLAYFRNRAPLDDSGMPKDRFSAEMPDATLATLKIQPSEPRDSAVYFCASGIGIAGGVSSYEQYFGPGTRLTVT.

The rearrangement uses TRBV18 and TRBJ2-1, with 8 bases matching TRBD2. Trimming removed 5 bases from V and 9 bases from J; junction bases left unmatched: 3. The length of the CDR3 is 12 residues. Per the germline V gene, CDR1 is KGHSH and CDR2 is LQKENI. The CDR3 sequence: CASSSRGGEQFF. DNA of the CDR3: TGTGCCAGCTCATCCCGGGGGGGTGAGCAGTTCTTC.

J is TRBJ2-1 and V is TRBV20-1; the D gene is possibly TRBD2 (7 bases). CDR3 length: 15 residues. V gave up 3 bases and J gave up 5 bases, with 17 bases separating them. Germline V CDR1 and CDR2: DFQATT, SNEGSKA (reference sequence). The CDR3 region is CSASPKGGPDNEQFF. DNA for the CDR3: TGCAGTGCTAGTCCTAAGGGGGGGCCCGACAATGAGCAGTTCTTC.

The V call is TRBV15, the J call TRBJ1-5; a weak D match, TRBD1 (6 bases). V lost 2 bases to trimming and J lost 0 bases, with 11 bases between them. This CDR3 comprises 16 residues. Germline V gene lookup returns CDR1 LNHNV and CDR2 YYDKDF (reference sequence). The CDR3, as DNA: TGTGCCACCAGCAGATCCGGGACACATAGCAATCAGCCCCAGCATTTT. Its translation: CATSRSGTHSNQPQHF.

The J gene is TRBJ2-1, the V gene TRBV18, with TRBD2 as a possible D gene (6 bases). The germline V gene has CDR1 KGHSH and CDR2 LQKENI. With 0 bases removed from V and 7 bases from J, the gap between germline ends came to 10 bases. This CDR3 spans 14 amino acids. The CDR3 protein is CASSPPEGSNEQFF. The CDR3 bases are TGTGCCAGCTCACCACCGGAGGGCTCTAATGAGCAGTTCTTC.

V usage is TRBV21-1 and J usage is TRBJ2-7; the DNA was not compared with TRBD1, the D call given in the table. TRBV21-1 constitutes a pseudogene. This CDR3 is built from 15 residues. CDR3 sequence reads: CASSSGTGGKNEQYF. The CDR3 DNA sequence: TGTGCCAGCAGCTCCGGGACAGGGGGAAAAAACGAGCAGTACTTC.

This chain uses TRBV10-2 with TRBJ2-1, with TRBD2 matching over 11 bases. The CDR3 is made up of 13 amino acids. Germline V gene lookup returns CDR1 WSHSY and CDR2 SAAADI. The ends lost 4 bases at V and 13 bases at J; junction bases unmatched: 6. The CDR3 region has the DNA TGCGCCAGCAGTGGCGGGCTAGCGGGGGGCCAGTTCTTC. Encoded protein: CASSGGLAGGQFF.

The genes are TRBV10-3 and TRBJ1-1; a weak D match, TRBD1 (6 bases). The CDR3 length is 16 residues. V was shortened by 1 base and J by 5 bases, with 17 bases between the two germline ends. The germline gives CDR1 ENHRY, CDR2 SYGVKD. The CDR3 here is CAISELAEGGRTEAFF. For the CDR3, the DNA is TGTGCCATCAGTGAGTTGGCAGAGGGGGGGAGGACTGAAGCTTTCTTT.

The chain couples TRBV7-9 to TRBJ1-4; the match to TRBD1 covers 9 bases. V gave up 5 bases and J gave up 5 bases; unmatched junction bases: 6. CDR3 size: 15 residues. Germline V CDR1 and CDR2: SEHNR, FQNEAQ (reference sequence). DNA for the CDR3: TGTGCCAGCAGCGGAAGGACAGGGGAGAATGAAAAACTGTTTTTT. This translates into CASSGRTGENEKLFF.